Listed here are 32 T cell receptor beta chains from one sample, sequenced in a study of T cell changes during pregnancy in multiple sclerosis. This table comes from immunoSEQ multiplex PCR, and its TCRdb copy is limited to in-frame clones, with some not included. The sample shows tens of thousands of clones, 90% to 95% of them seen only once. The sequencing used CD4+ T cells from peripheral blood mononuclear cells, collected after pregnancy. Receptor source: a female donor with multiple sclerosis, enrolled in a pregnancy study.

With respect to this clone: Other nucleotide sequences in the sample specify the same CDR3. V gene TRBV5-6 combines with J gene TRBJ1-4; 9 nucleotides line up with TRBD1. Germline CDR1 and CDR2: SGHDT and YYEEEE. The V gene end was trimmed by 2 bases and the J gene end by 8 bases; junction bases not matched to a gene: 7. The CDR3 loop spans 15 amino acids. The CDR3, as DNA: TGTGCCAGCAGCTTAAGGACAGGGGTCCAAGAAAAACTGTTTTTT. Its protein is CASSLRTGVQEKLFF. Based on the CDR3 plus reference TRBV5-6 and TRBJ1-4, the full variable domain is DAGVTQSPTHLIKTRGQQVTLRCSPKSGHDTVSWYQQALGQGPQFIFQYYEEEERQRGNFPDRFSGHQFPNYSSELNVNALLLGDSALYLCASSLRTGVQEKLFFGSGTQLSVL.

The rearrangement joins TRBV7-9 to TRBJ1-1, with TRBD1 matching over 8 bases. V shed 4 bases and J 3 bases; nucleotides not matched to a gene: 7. CDR3 length equals 15 residues. Germline V CDR1 and CDR2: SEHNR, FQNEAQ (reference sequence). CDR3 protein: CASSSSRGRYTEAFF. The CDR3 coding sequence is TGTGCCAGCAGCTCAAGCAGGGGGCGGTACACTGAAGCTTTCTTT.

The chain links TRBV5-6 to TRBJ1-6; 9 bases are a match to TRBD1. The CDR3 totals 15 residues. Germline assignment: CDR1 SGHDT and CDR2 YYEEEE. V lost 4 bases, J lost 9 bases, and 8 bases stayed unmatched. The CDR3 nucleotides are TGTGCCAGCAGCCCGGTAGGGACAGGGAGTTCACCCCTCCACTTT. The encoded protein is CASSPVGTGSSPLHF.

This rearrangement joins TRBV29-1 to TRBJ1-1, with TRBD1 identical over 9 bases. Germline V gene sequence: CDR1 SQVTM, CDR2 ANQGSEA. The CDR3 contains 16 residues. V dropped 7 bases and J dropped 4; count of bases not matched to a gene: 16. The CDR3 spells CSAMTGGFPRVTEAFF. The CDR3 region has the DNA TGCAGCGCCATGACAGGGGGATTCCCCCGGGTCACTGAAGCTTTCTTT.

The chain links TRBV6-5 to TRBJ1-1; maybe TRBD1 (6 bases). CDR1 MNHEY and CDR2 SVGAGI come from the germline V gene. V lost 6 bases, J lost 8 bases, and 19 bases lay in between. The CDR3 runs 14 residues. The CDR3 coding sequence is TGTGCCAGCAGGGACCTAGGGGGGGGTGTGGAAGCTTTCTTT. Protein product: CASRDLGGGVEAFF.

This chain uses TRBV11-3 with TRBJ2-1; maybe TRBD1 (5 bases). From germline, CDR1 is SGHNT and CDR2 YENEEA. V was pared by 5 bases and J by 3 bases, with 11 bases between. The length of the CDR3 is 14 residues. CDR3 loop: CASSPPGLYNEQFF. CDR3 coding DNA: TGTGCCAGCAGCCCCCCAGGGCTCTACAATGAGCAGTTCTTC.

The chain recombines TRBV6-6 with TRBJ1-5; D unresolved. Trimming took off 5 bases at V and 9 bases at J, with 11 bases between the two ends. Germline CDR1 is MNHNY and CDR2 is SVGAGI (reference sequence). This CDR3 has 12 residues. DNA for the CDR3: TGTGCCAGCAGTCTTGACATCTCGCCCCAGCATTTT. It encodes CASSLDISPQHF.

The chain couples TRBV2 to TRBJ1-3, with D possibly TRBD1 on 5 matching bases. The CDR3 has 13 amino acids. The V gene's germline CDR1 is SNHLY and CDR2 FYNNEI. Trimming shortened V by 8 bases and J by 8 bases, and 16 bases separated the two germline ends. The CDR3 region has the DNA TGTGCCAGCGGTGGGGGAGATTTTTACACCATATATTTT. It translates to CASGGGDFYTIYF.

The V and J genes are TRBV7-9 and TRBJ1-2; D unresolved. This CDR3 comprises 14 residues. V lost 1 base and J 2 bases, leaving 8 bases between the germline ends. Per the germline V gene, CDR1 is SEHNR and CDR2 is FQNEAQ (reference sequence). CDR3 loop: CASSLVTVNYGYTF. In DNA, the CDR3 is TGTGCCAGCAGCTTAGTAACAGTCAACTATGGCTACACCTTC.

The chain has TRBV9 and TRBJ2-1, with D possibly matching TRBD2 (5 bases). This CDR3 contains 15 residues. Germline CDR1 and CDR2: SGDLS and YYNGEE. Trimming took off 3 bases at V and 2 bases at J, with 12 bases between the two ends. The CDR3 DNA reads as TGTGCCAGCAGCGCGGAAAGCGGCACCTACAATGAGCAGTTCTTC. It yields the protein CASSAESGTYNEQFF.

The table lists this clone with a few counts. The genes are TRBV7-9 and TRBJ2-2; TRBD1 matches 11 bases. The CDR3 totals 17 residues. The trim removed 4 bases at V and 1 base at J, leaving 5 bases unmatched. From germline, CDR1 is SEHNR and CDR2 FQNEAQ (reference sequence). CDR3 DNA sequence: TGTGCCAGCAGCTCGCGGACAGGGGGCGTGAACACCGGGGAGCTGTTTTTT. It yields the protein CASSSRTGGVNTGELFF. Looking up the rest from reference TRBV7-9 and TRBJ2-2 gives the full variable domain: DTGVSQNPRHKITKRGQNVTFRCDPISEHNRLYWYRQTLGQGPEFLTYFQNEAQLEKSRLLSDRFSAERPKGSFSTLEIQRTEQGDSAMYLCASSSRTGGVNTGELFFGEGSRLTVL.

The rearrangement joins TRBV4-1 to TRBJ2-5, with D unresolved. This CDR3 contains 13 residues. Germline CDR1 reads MGHRA; CDR2 reads YSYEKL. Deletions cut 2 bases from V and 5 bases from J, with 9 bases between. The CDR3 nucleotides read TGCGCCAGCAGCCAAACTTTTGTGGAGACCCAGTACTTC. Protein sequence: CASSQTFVETQYF.

The chain has TRBV29-1 and TRBJ2-7, with TRBD1 identical over 7 bases. The germline V gene has CDR1 SQVTM and CDR2 ANQGSEA. V gave up 3 bases and J gave up 9 bases; unmatched junction bases: 11. The CDR3 spans 13 residues. This CDR3 reads CSVDSSTGNAQYF. CDR3 sequence (DNA): TGCAGCGTTGATTCCTCGACAGGGAACGCGCAGTACTTC.

The chain employs TRBV5-4 and TRBJ1-1, with 12 bases that match TRBD1. The V gene's germline CDR1 is SGHNT and CDR2 YYREEE (reference sequence). This CDR3 region has 14 residues. The ends lost 5 bases at V and 7 bases at J; junction bases unmatched: 6. CDR3 sequence (DNA): TGTGCCAGCAGACCCGGGACAGGGGGCCATGAAGCTTTCTTT. It encodes CASRPGTGGHEAFF. Supplemented by reference TRBV5-4 and TRBJ1-1, the full variable domain reads ETGVTQSPTHLIKTRGQQVTLRCSSQSGHNTVSWYQQALGQGPQFIFQYYREEENGRGNFPPRFSGLQFPNYSSELNVNALELDDSALYLCASRPGTGGHEAFFGQGTRLTVV.

The J gene is TRBJ2-7, the V gene TRBV7-2; D unclear. The germline CDR1 and CDR2 sequences are SGHTA and FQGNSA. V dropped 1 base and J dropped 2 bases, with 9 bases sitting between them. This CDR3 spans 14 amino acids. In nucleotides, the CDR3 is TGTGCCAGCAGCTTAGTTTCCAGCGCCTACGAGCAGTACTTC. Residues: CASSLVSSAYEQYF.

The J gene is TRBJ2-1, the V gene TRBV7-6; 11 bases are shared with TRBD1. The J segment lost 6 bases and the V segment lost 5 bases, leaving 3 bases of the junction unmatched. CDR1 SGHVS and CDR2 FNYEAQ come from the germline V gene. The length of the CDR3 is 14 residues. The CDR3 reads CASSPGTGGNEQFF. The CDR3 nucleotides read TGTGCCAGCAGCCCGGGGACAGGGGGCAATGAGCAGTTCTTC.

V is TRBV11-3 and J is TRBJ1-3; no clear D gene. The CDR3 spans 14 residues. V was clipped by 5 bases and J by 0 bases, with 8 bases between them. Germline CDR1 is SGHNT and CDR2 is YENEEA. DNA for the CDR3: TGTGCCAGCAGCGACTGGTCCTCTGGAAACACCATATATTTT. Translating gives CASSDWSSGNTIYF.

This clone was counted once. The chain couples TRBV27 to TRBJ2-1; D perhaps matches TRBD2 (5 bases). The V and J ends lost 0 bases and 10 bases respectively, with 10 bases between them. Germline-derived CDR1 and CDR2 are MNHEY and SMNVEV (reference sequence). The CDR3 runs 13 residues. This CDR3 reads CASSLSEGGEQFF. CDR3 DNA sequence: TGTGCCAGCAGTTTATCGGAAGGAGGCGAGCAGTTCTTC.

Here the CDR3 DNA reads TGTGCCAGCAGACCCCGGGACACCCGAGGGACTGAAGCTTTCTTT. Its translation: CASRPRDTRGTEAFF. The chain uses TRBV6-5 and TRBJ1-1; maybe TRBD1 (6 bases). Trimming cost V 6 bases and J 5 bases, with 19 bases left between them. The germline CDR1 and CDR2 sequences are MNHEY and SVGAGI. This CDR3 has 15 residues.

The chain joins TRBV7-9 to TRBJ1-1; no clear D gene. Germline V gives CDR1 SEHNR, CDR2 FQNEAQ (reference sequence). This CDR3 spans 13 amino acids. The V and J ends lost 5 bases and 1 base respectively, with 8 bases between them. The CDR3 sequence is CASSLDKNTEAFF. In nucleotides, the CDR3 is TGTGCCAGCAGCCTAGACAAGAACACTGAAGCTTTCTTT.

The chain joins TRBV5-1 to TRBJ1-4; D is perhaps TRBD1 (5 bases). The germline V gene encodes CDR1 SGHRS and CDR2 YFSETQ. This CDR3 comprises 14 residues. Trimming shortened V by 2 bases and J by 4 bases, and 9 bases separated the two germline ends. In nucleotides, the CDR3 is TGCGCCAGCAGCTTAAGACAGCTTAATGAAAAACTGTTTTTT. Protein: CASSLRQLNEKLFF.

The chain combines TRBV6-6 with TRBJ1-1; D may be TRBD1 (5 bases). There are 14 residues in the CDR3. V lost 2 bases to trimming and J lost 6 bases, with 13 bases between them. From germline, CDR1 is MNHNY and CDR2 SVGAGI (reference sequence). The CDR3, as DNA: TGTGCCAGCAGTTACGGCCAGGGCCGGGCTGAAGCTTTCTTT. Protein product: CASSYGQGRAEAFF.

This chain links TRBV2 with TRBJ2-4; D remains ambiguous. Trimming removed 7 bases at V and 0 bases at J, with 10 bases between. The CDR3 has 14 amino acids. CDR1 and CDR2 (germline): SNHLY, FYNNEI. The CDR3 here is CASTPPLAKNIQYF. The CDR3, as DNA: TGTGCCAGCACCCCGCCACTAGCCAAAAACATTCAGTACTTC.

The V gene is TRBV7-2, the J gene TRBJ1-2; 10 positions match TRBD1. The CDR3 has 16 amino acids. Germline loops: CDR1 SGHTA, CDR2 FQGNSA. V shed 4 bases and J 8 bases; nucleotides not matched to a gene: 13. As DNA, the CDR3 is TGTGCCAGCAGCTCTCCGGGACAGGGGCCGCTGGGGGGCTACACCTTC. Residues: CASSSPGQGPLGGYTF.

The chain links TRBV15 to TRBJ2-1; 8 bases fit TRBD2. Germline V gene lookup returns CDR1 LNHNV and CDR2 YYDKDF (reference sequence). This CDR3 has 16 amino acids. J was trimmed by 4 bases and V by 1 base; bases with no gene match: 6. This CDR3 reads CATSRVGSGEYNEQFF. CDR3 nucleotides: TGTGCCACCAGCAGAGTAGGTAGCGGGGAATACAATGAGCAGTTCTTC.

The chain uses TRBV25-1 and TRBJ1-2; possibly TRBD1 for D (5 bases). Trimming took 5 bases from V and 8 from J, leaving 9 bases between them. Germline-derived CDR1 and CDR2 are MGHDK and SYGVNS. The CDR3 runs 11 residues. CDR3 in amino acids: CASSQGAGYTF. The CDR3 DNA reads as TGTGCCAGCAGTCAGGGTGCCGGCTACACCTTC.

This rearrangement joins TRBV25-1 to TRBJ2-5; the D is unclear. V lost 3 bases and J lost 3, with 11 bases in between. This CDR3 is 14 amino acids long. Germline V gene data show CDR1 as MGHDK and CDR2 as SYGVNS. For the CDR3, the DNA is TGTGCCAGCAGTGAGGGCCGTGGCGAAGAGACCCAGTACTTC. Protein sequence: CASSEGRGEETQYF.

This clone occurred once. This rearrangement joins TRBV6-1 to TRBJ1-4; a weak D match, TRBD1 (5 bases). The CDR3 sequence is 15 residues long. Germline CDR1 is MNHNS and CDR2 is SASEGT. V was clipped by 7 bases and J by 0 bases, with 12 bases between them. The DNA of the CDR3 is TGTGCCAGCACGACAGCCCTTGCAACTAATGAAAAACTGTTTTTT. It yields the protein CASTTALATNEKLFF.

CDR3 sequence (DNA): TGTGCCAGCAGCTTATCCCGAGACAGGTCCAATGAGCAGTTCTTC. This codes for CASSLSRDRSNEQFF. V gene TRBV7-3 combines with J gene TRBJ2-1, with a weak D call TRBD1 (6 bases). Per germline, CDR1 SGHTA and CDR2 FQGTGA. Deletions cut 2 bases from V and 6 bases from J, with 14 bases between. The CDR3 is made up of 15 amino acids.

The genes are TRBV7-8 and TRBJ2-1, with 7 positions matching TRBD2. Germline V gene lookup returns CDR1 SGHVS and CDR2 FQNEAQ. The CDR3 has 16 amino acids. Losses at the gene ends were 1 base for V and 9 bases for J; bases not matched to a gene: 12. The CDR3 DNA follows: TGTGCCAGCAGCTTAGATTGGCCTAGCGGAGACCCTGAGCAGTTCTTC. It encodes CASSLDWPSGDPEQFF.

The gene calls are TRBV6-5 and TRBJ2-1; TRBD1 is a possible D gene (6 bases). Per the germline V gene, CDR1 is MNHEY and CDR2 is SVGAGI. The CDR3 length is 13 residues. The V and J ends lost 6 bases and 9 bases respectively, with 15 bases between them. CDR3 amino acids: CASRPTGFSEQFF. The CDR3 coding sequence is TGTGCCAGCAGACCTACAGGGTTCAGTGAGCAGTTCTTC.

This chain uses TRBV10-3 with TRBJ1-6; no definite D call. V dropped 10 bases and J dropped 8 bases, with 18 bases sitting between them. CDR1 and CDR2 from the germline V gene are ENHRY and SYGVKD. The CDR3 is 14 residues long. CDR3 DNA: TGTGCCACTACGAGGGAGATCTCCGATTCACCCCTCCACTTT. This encodes CATTREISDSPLHF.